The entry that follows covers one T cell receptor beta chain sequence. In the original analysis: Estimated nucleated cell counts came from reference gene primer amplification. TCRdb's copy holds only in-frame clones and misses some; the assay was immunoSEQ multiplex PCR. D and trimming come from the DNA, and the V and J calls and clone size come from that table. The data show roughly 68,000 clones, more than 75% seen once. J was trimmed by 5 bases and V by 0 bases; bases with no gene match: 14. From germline, CDR1 is SGHTA and CDR2 FQGTGA. The length of the CDR3 is 19 residues. Participant-given clinical history determined each cohort assignment. The entry originates in a study of blood T cell repertoires in COVID-19. Study-wide background: Samples of COVID-19 (acute and convalescent) were obtained from the United States, Italy and Spain. The cDNA or gDNA used as material had been derived from T cells, B-cell-depleted T cells, or PBMCs.

The sequence derives from a woman in her thirties or forties who had recovered from COVID-19. The chain combines TRBV7-3 with TRBJ2-2; TRBD1 aligns across 8 bases. Sequenced sample: PBMCs or T cells enriched from blood (not recorded which). The CDR3: CASSLTGTGRENPTGELFF. The CDR3 DNA reads TGTGCCAGCAGCTTAACGGGGACAGGCAGGGAAAATCCTACCGGGGAGCTGTTTTTT. Supplemented by reference TRBV7-3 and TRBJ2-2, the full variable domain reads GAGVSQTPSNKVTEKGKYVELRCDPISGHTALYWYRQSLGQGPEFLIYFQGTGAADDSGLPNDRFFAVRPEGSVSTLKIQRTERGDSAVYLCASSLTGTGRENPTGELFFGEGSRLTVL.